The 28 T cell receptor beta chains presented below share a single source sample, sequenced in a study of blood T cell repertoires in COVID-19. Profiled with immunoSEQ multiplex PCR; TCRdb holds only in-frame clones, not every one. The sample records around 450,000 clones, 87% being singletons. Material for sequencing was PBMCs or T cells enriched from blood (not recorded which). These TCRs come from a woman aged 18 to 35 who had recovered from COVID-19.

The V call is TRBV6-5, the J call TRBJ1-3; no firm D call. The CDR3 loop spans 16 amino acids. Trimming left V 3 bases short and J 0 bases short, with 12 bases between. The V gene's germline CDR1 is MNHEY and CDR2 SVGAGI. CDR3 sequence reads: CASSYERGNSGNTIYF. Here the CDR3 DNA reads TGTGCCAGCAGTTATGAGCGGGGAAACTCTGGAAACACCATATATTTT.

This chain links TRBV4-1 with TRBJ1-4; 7 nucleotides agree with TRBD1. Germline CDR1 is MGHRA and CDR2 is YSYEKL. This CDR3 comprises 14 residues. Trimming cost V 4 bases and J 7 bases; bases outside gene matches: 6. The CDR3 reads CASSLGTVSEKLFF. Here the CDR3 DNA reads TGCGCCAGCAGCCTCGGGACAGTCAGTGAAAAACTGTTTTTT.

The V and J genes are TRBV6-5 and TRBJ1-1; D gene ambiguous. Germline CDR1 reads MNHEY; CDR2 reads SVGAGI. This CDR3 spans 14 amino acids. Trimming took off 3 bases at V and 5 bases at J, with 13 bases between the two ends. The CDR3 loop is CASSYGPGETEAFF. CDR3 DNA: TGTGCCAGCAGTTATGGCCCCGGGGAAACTGAAGCTTTCTTT.

This clone was seen once. The V call is TRBV19, the J call TRBJ2-3; possible D gene TRBD2, 6 bases. Germline CDR1 reads LNHDA; CDR2 reads SQIVND (reference sequence). The CDR3 sequence is 14 residues long. V lost 5 bases and J lost 2, with 11 bases in between. CDR3 nucleotides: TGTGCCAGTAGTCGGGGACTTCTCACAGATACGCAGTATTTT. Translating it yields CASSRGLLTDTQYF. Looking up the rest from reference TRBV19 and TRBJ2-3 gives the full variable domain: DGGITQSPKYLFRKEGQNVTLSCEQNLNHDAMYWYRQDPGQGLRLIYYSQIVNDFQKGDIAEGYSVSREKKESFPLTVTSAQKNPTAFYLCASSRGLLTDTQYFGPGTRLTVL.

The chain couples TRBV2 to TRBJ2-7, with D perhaps matching TRBD2 (5 bases). V lost 0 bases and J 0 bases, leaving 12 bases between the germline ends. The CDR3 extends over 16 amino acids. The germline CDR1 and CDR2 sequences are SNHLY and FYNNEI. The CDR3 DNA is TGTGCCAGCAGTGAAGCCGAGGACTTGTACTCCTACGAGCAGTACTTC. It encodes CASSEAEDLYSYEQYF.

The gene calls are TRBV5-1 and TRBJ1-6, with D unclear. Germline V gene sequence: CDR1 SGHRS, CDR2 YFSETQ. The CDR3 loop spans 13 amino acids. V was cut by 6 bases and J by 4 bases, with 8 bases left in between. The CDR3 region is CASKRGYNSPLHF. The CDR3, as DNA: TGCGCCAGCAAACGGGGTTATAATTCACCCCTCCACTTT. The full variable domain, its missing parts supplied by reference TRBV5-1 and TRBJ1-6, is KAGVTQTPRYLIKTRGQQVTLSCSPISGHRSVSWYQQTPGQGLQFLFEYFSETQRNKGNFPGRFSGRQFSNSRSEMNVSTLELGDSALYLCASKRGYNSPLHFGNGTRLTVT.

The J gene is TRBJ1-1, the V gene TRBV5-4, with TRBD1 matching over 8 bases. This CDR3 contains 16 residues. V gave up 3 bases and J gave up 6 bases; unmatched junction bases: 13. CDR1 and CDR2 (germline): SGHNT, YYREEE (reference sequence). CDR3 amino acids: CASSYPGQGITPEAFF. DNA of the CDR3: TGTGCCAGCAGCTACCCAGGACAGGGCATTACCCCTGAAGCTTTCTTT.

The rearrangement uses TRBV5-1 and TRBJ1-1; TRBD1 is a possible D gene (5 bases). The CDR3 sequence is 15 residues long. V dropped 0 bases and J dropped 4 bases, with 13 bases sitting between them. Germline V lookup: CDR1 SGHRS, CDR2 YFSETQ. This chain's CDR3 is CASSLVGQPSTEAFF. Here the CDR3 DNA reads TGCGCCAGCAGCTTGGTCGGACAACCGAGCACTGAAGCTTTCTTT.

The V and J genes are TRBV7-2 and TRBJ2-3; D remains ambiguous. The CDR3 is made up of 13 amino acids. Germline lookup yields CDR1 SGHTA and CDR2 FQGNSA. The V end lost 2 bases, the J end lost 3 bases, and 6 bases lay between the germline ends. DNA for the CDR3: TGTGCCAGCAGCTTACCGGTAACAGATACGCAGTATTTT. Translation: CASSLPVTDTQYF.

The chain uses TRBV2 and TRBJ1-2; TRBD1 is a possible D gene (5 bases). Germline V lookup: CDR1 SNHLY, CDR2 FYNNEI. CDR3 length equals 17 residues. Trimming pared 3 bases from V and 0 bases from J, leaving 17 bases between. CDR3 in DNA: TGTGCCAGCAGTGACATCACTGGGGCCTTTGCTAACTATGGCTACACCTTC. It codes for CASSDITGAFANYGYTF.

This clone was counted only a few times. The V and J genes are TRBV5-1 and TRBJ1-1, with 8 positions matching TRBD1. CDR1 and CDR2 from the germline V gene are SGHRS and YFSETQ. The CDR3 sequence is 15 residues long. The V gene end was trimmed by 4 bases and the J gene end by 7 bases; junction bases not matched to a gene: 12. The CDR3 DNA reads TGCGCCAGCAGCCGCTCGACAGGGGAAAATAGTGAAGCTTTCTTT. This gives the protein CASSRSTGENSEAFF.

V and J are TRBV24-1 and TRBJ2-2; no clear D. V shed 4 bases and J shed 3 bases, with 5 bases lying between them. CDR1 and CDR2 (germline): KGHDR, SFDVKD. The CDR3 covers 13 residues. The DNA for the CDR3 is TGTGCCACCAGTGACCAGTACACCGGGGAGCTGTTTTTT. This codes for CATSDQYTGELFF.

The J gene is TRBJ1-1, the V gene TRBV21-1; TRBD1 is taken as the D call from the table, unchecked against the DNA. TRBV21-1 is a listed pseudogene. The CDR3 spans 13 residues. CDR3 protein: CASSGRTAPEAFF. The CDR3 DNA reads TGTGCCAGCAGCGGACGGACAGCCCCAGAAGCTTTCTTT.

The gene calls are TRBV7-8 and TRBJ2-3; 15 bases agree with TRBD2. V gave up 2 bases and J gave up 3 bases; unmatched junction bases: 9. The CDR3 is 19 residues long. Germline V gene lookup returns CDR1 SGHVS and CDR2 FQNEAQ. The CDR3 DNA reads as TGTGCCAGCAGCTTACCGCCGGGACTAGCGGGAGGTCGGACAGATACGCAGTATTTT. Its translation is CASSLPPGLAGGRTDTQYF.

The chain recombines TRBV5-1 with TRBJ2-1, with TRBD2 matching over 8 bases. Germline lookup yields CDR1 SGHRS and CDR2 YFSETQ. After removal of 2 bases from V and 2 bases from J, the junction contained 6 bases not matched to a gene. The CDR3 contains 16 residues. This chain's CDR3 is CASSFGNSGTYNEQFF. CDR3 DNA: TGCGCCAGCAGCTTTGGAAATAGCGGGACCTACAATGAGCAGTTCTTC.

The V and J genes are TRBV19 and TRBJ1-2, with a possible D match to TRBD1 (5 bases). Trimming removed 3 bases from V and 2 bases from J, with 10 bases in between. The CDR3 has 14 amino acids. Germline V lookup: CDR1 LNHDA, CDR2 SQIVND (reference sequence). The CDR3 DNA sequence: TGTGCCAGTAGTATCGGGGGAAGAAACTATGGCTACACCTTC. The encoded protein is CASSIGGRNYGYTF.

V gene TRBV5-1 combines with J gene TRBJ1-1; 10 bases match TRBD1. This CDR3 spans 17 amino acids. The germline CDR1 and CDR2 sequences are SGHRS and YFSETQ. The J segment lost 3 bases and the V segment lost 3 bases, leaving 11 bases of the junction unmatched. The CDR3 region is CASSSRDRGGEDTEAFF. The CDR3 DNA sequence: TGCGCCAGCAGCTCCCGGGACAGGGGCGGGGAGGACACTGAAGCTTTCTTT.

The chain couples TRBV3-1 (or the pseudogene TRBV3-2) to TRBJ2-7; perhaps TRBD2 as D (5 bases). The CDR3 runs 14 residues. In germline, CDR1 is LGHDT, CDR2 YNNKEL (reference sequence). Trimming stripped 7 bases from V and 2 bases from J, with 15 bases between. The CDR3 sequence: CASKVRAGAYEQYF. CDR3 nucleotides: TGTGCCAGCAAGGTAAGGGCGGGCGCCTACGAGCAGTACTTC.

The chain couples TRBV29-1 to TRBJ2-1; no clear D. The CDR3 runs 10 residues. CDR1 and CDR2 (germline): SQVTM, ANQGSEA. The V end lost 2 bases, the J end lost 12 bases, and 8 bases lay between the germline ends. Here the CDR3 reads CSVELNGQFF. The CDR3 bases are TGCAGCGTTGAACTTAACGGGCAGTTCTTC.

The rearrangement joins TRBV5-5 to TRBJ1-5, with TRBD1 as a possible D gene (5 bases). Germline CDR1 SGHKS, CDR2 YYEKEE (reference sequence). The CDR3 runs to 16 residues. V lost 4 bases to trimming and J lost 4 bases, with 18 bases between them. CDR3 sequence (DNA): TGTGCCAGCAGCAGGGGCCCCGACGCGGGAAATCAGCCCCAGCATTTT. This translates into CASSRGPDAGNQPQHF.

This rearrangement joins TRBV7-9 to TRBJ2-2; TRBD1 aligns across 8 bases. Germline V CDR1 and CDR2: SEHNR, FQNEAQ (reference sequence). V was clipped by 6 bases and J by 2 bases; unmatched bases: 2. This CDR3 has 14 residues. CDR3 coding DNA: TGTGCCAGCAGGCAGGGGGCCAACACCGGGGAGCTGTTTTTT. Amino acid sequence: CASRQGANTGELFF. Based on the CDR3 plus reference TRBV7-9 and TRBJ2-2, the full variable domain is DTGVSQNPRHKITKRGQNVTFRCDPISEHNRLYWYRQTLGQGPEFLTYFQNEAQLEKSRLLSDRFSAERPKGSFSTLEIQRTEQGDSAMYLCASRQGANTGELFFGEGSRLTVL.

V usage is TRBV11-2 and J usage is TRBJ2-1; 9 bases fit TRBD2. The CDR3 runs to 16 residues. V trimming: 3 bases; J trimming: 8 bases; junction bases outside the gene matches: 11. Germline CDR1 and CDR2: SGHAT and FQNNGV. The CDR3, as DNA: TGTGCCAGCAGCTTCCAGCCTAGCGGGGTTTTCTATGAGCAGTTCTTC. Translating it yields CASSFQPSGVFYEQFF.

The V and J genes are TRBV5-4 and TRBJ1-1, with a weak D call TRBD1 (6 bases). The CDR3 is 15 residues long. Between the trimmed V and J ends, which lost 2 bases and 7 bases, there was a span of 18 bases. CDR1 SGHNT and CDR2 YYREEE come from the germline V gene (reference sequence). The CDR3 reads CASSFYLSGAIEAFF. CDR3 DNA: TGTGCCAGCAGCTTTTACCTATCAGGGGCCATTGAAGCTTTCTTT.

This chain links TRBV7-8 with TRBJ1-5, with D tentatively TRBD1 (6 bases). The CDR3 spans 14 residues. V shed 4 bases and J shed 7 bases, with 14 bases lying between them. Germline CDR1 reads SGHVS; CDR2 reads FQNEAQ. CDR3 sequence reads: CASSYGGPGQPQHF. DNA of the CDR3: TGTGCCAGCAGCTACGGGGGGCCTGGGCAGCCCCAGCATTTT.

The genes are TRBV19 and TRBJ1-2; D uncertain. Germline-derived CDR1 and CDR2 are LNHDA and SQIVND (reference sequence). The CDR3 spans 14 residues. Trimming shortened V by 3 bases and J by 8 bases, and 16 bases separated the two germline ends. CDR3 coding DNA: TGTGCCAGTAGTATCCAGGCCTCTAGGGAGGGCTACACCTTC. Translated, it gives CASSIQASREGYTF.

The V call is TRBV27, the J call TRBJ2-7; 8 nucleotides match TRBD1. CDR1 is MNHEY and CDR2 is SMNVEV in the germline V gene (reference sequence). The ends lost 8 bases at V and 0 bases at J; junction bases unmatched: 3. The CDR3 is 13 amino acids. The CDR3: CASLDRASYEQYF. The CDR3 bases are TGTGCCAGCCTGGACAGGGCCTCCTACGAGCAGTACTTC.

The chain has TRBV6-4 and TRBJ2-6; D gene uncertain. Trimming shortened V by 7 bases and J by 0 bases, and 10 bases separated the two germline ends. The germline V gene encodes CDR1 MRHNA and CDR2 SNTAGT. This CDR3 comprises 15 residues. CDR3: CASNPGGSGANVLTF. The CDR3 DNA is TGTGCCAGCAATCCCGGTGGCTCTGGGGCCAACGTCCTGACTTTC.

The genes are TRBV5-1 and TRBJ1-6; D remains unclear. CDR3 size: 15 residues. Germline V gives CDR1 SGHRS, CDR2 YFSETQ. V shed 0 bases and J shed 5 bases, with 9 bases lying between them. DNA for the CDR3: TGCGCCAGCAGCTTGGAATCGGGAAATAATTCACCCCTCCACTTT. This codes for CASSLESGNNSPLHF.